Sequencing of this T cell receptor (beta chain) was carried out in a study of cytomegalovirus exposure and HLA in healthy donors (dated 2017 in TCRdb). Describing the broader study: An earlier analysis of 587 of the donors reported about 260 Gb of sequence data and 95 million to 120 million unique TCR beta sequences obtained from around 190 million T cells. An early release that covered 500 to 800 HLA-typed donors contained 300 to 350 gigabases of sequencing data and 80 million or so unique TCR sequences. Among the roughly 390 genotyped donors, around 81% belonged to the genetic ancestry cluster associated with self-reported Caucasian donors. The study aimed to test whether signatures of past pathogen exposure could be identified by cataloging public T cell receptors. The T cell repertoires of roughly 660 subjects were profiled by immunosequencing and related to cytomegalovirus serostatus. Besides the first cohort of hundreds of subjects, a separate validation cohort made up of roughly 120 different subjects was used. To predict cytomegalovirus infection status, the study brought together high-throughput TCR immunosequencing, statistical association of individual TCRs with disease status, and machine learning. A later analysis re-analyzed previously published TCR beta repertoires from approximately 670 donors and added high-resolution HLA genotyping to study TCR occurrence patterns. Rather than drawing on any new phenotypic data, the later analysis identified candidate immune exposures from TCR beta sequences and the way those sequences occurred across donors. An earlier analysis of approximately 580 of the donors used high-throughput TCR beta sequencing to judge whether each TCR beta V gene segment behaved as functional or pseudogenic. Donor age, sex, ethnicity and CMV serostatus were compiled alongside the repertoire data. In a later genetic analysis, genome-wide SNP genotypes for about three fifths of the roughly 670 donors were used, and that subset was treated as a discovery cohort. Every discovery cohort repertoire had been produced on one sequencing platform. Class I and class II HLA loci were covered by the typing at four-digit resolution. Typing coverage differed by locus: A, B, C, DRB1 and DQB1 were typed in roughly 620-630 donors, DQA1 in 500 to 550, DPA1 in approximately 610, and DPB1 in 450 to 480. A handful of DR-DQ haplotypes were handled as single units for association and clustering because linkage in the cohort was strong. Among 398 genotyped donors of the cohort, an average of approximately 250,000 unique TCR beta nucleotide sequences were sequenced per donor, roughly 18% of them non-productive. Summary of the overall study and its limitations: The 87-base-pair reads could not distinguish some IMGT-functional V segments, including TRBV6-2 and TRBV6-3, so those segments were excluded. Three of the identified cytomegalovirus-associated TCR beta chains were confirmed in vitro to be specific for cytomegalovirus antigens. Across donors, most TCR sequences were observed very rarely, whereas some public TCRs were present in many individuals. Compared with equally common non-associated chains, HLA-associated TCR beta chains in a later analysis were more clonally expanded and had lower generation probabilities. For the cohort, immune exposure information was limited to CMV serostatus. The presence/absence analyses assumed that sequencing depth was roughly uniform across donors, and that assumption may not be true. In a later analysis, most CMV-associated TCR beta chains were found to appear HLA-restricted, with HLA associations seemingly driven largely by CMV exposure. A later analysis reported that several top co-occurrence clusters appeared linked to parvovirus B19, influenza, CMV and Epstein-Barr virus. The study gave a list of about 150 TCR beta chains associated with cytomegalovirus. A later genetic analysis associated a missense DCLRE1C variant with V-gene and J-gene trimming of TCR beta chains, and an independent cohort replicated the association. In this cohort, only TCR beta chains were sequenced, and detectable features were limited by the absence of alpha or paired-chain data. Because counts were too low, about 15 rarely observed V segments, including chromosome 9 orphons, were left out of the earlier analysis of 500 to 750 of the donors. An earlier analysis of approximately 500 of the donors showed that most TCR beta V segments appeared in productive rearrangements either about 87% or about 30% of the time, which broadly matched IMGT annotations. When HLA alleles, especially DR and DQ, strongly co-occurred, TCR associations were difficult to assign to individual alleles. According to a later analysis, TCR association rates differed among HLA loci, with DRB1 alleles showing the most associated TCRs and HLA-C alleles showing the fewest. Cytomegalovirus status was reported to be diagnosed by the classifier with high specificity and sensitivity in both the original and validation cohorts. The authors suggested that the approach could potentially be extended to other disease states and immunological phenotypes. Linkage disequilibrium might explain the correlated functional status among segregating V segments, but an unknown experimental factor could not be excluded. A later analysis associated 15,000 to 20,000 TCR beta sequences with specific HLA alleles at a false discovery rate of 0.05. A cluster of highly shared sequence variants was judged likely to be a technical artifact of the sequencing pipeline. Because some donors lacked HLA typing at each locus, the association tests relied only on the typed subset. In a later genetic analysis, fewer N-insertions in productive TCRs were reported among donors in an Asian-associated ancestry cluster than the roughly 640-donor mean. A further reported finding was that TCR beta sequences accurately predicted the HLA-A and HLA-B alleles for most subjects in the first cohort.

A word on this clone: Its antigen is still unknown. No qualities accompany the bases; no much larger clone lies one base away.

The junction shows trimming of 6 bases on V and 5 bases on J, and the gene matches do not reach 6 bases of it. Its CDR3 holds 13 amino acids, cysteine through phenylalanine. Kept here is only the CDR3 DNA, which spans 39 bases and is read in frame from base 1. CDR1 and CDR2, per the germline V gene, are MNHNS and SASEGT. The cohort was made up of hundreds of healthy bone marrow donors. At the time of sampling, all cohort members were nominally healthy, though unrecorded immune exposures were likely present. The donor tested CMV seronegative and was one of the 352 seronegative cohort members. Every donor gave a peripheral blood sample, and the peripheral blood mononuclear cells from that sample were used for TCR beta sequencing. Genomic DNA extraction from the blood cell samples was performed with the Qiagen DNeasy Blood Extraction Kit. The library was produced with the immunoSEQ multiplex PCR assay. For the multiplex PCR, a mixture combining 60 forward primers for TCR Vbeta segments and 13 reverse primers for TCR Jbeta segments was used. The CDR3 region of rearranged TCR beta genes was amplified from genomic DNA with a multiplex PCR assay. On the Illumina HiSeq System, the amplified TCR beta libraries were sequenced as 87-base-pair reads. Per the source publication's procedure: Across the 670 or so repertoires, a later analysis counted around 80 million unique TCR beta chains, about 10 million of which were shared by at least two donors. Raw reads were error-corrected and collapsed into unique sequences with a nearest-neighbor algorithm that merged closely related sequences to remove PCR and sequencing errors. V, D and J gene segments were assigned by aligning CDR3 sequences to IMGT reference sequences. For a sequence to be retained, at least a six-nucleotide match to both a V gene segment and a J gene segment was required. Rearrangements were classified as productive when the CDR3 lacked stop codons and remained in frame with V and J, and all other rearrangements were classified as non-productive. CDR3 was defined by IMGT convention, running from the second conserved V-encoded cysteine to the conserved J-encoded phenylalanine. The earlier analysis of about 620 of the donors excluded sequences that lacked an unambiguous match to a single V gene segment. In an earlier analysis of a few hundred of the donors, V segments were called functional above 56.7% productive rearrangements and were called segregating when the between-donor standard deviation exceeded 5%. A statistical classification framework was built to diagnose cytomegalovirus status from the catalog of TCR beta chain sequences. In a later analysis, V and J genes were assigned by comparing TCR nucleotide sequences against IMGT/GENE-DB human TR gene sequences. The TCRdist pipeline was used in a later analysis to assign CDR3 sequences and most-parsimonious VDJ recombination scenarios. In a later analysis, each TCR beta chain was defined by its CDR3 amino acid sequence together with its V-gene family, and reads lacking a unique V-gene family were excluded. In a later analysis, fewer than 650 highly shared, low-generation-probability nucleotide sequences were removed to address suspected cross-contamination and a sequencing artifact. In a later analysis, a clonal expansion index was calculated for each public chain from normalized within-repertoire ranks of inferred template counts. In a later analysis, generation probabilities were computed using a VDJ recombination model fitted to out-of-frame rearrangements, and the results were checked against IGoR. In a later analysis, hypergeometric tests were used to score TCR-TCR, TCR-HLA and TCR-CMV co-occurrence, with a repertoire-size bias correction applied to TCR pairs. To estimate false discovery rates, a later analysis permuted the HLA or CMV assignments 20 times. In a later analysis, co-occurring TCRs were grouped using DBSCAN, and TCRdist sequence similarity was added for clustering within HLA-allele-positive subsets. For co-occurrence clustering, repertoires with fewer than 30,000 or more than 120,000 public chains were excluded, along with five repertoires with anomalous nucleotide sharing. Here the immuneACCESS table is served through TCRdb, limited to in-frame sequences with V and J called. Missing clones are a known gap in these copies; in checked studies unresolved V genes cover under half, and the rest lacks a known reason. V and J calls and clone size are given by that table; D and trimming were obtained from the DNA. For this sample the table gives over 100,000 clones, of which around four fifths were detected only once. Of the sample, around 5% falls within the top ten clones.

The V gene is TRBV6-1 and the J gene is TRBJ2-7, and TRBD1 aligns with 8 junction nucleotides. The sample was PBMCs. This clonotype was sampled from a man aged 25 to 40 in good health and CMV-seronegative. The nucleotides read TGTGCCAGCAGAATGGGACAGGCAAACGAGCAGTACTTC. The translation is CASRMGQANEQYF.